This T cell receptor (beta chain) derives from a study of identical twins. Germline V gives CDR1 SGHKS, CDR2 YYEKEE (reference sequence). The CDR3 extends over 14 amino acids. The V end was cut by 4 bases, the J end by 3 bases, with 14 bases between. Comment on this clonotype: Its target is not known.

General observations from the study: Memory repertoires showed no such pattern, whereas abundant cord blood beta clonotypes carried fewer insertions.

One entry per CDR3 protein, called by TCRdb with MiXCR from the 5' RACE reads. The repertoire has about 200,000 distinct CDR3 sequences, 6.5% of them found once; the top ten carry 13% to 15%. The sample also formed part of further work on T cells expressing NK-cell markers. That work adds: From sorted CD3+CD56+NKG2C+, CD3+CD56+NKG2C- and CD3+CD56-NKG2C+ T cells came the TCR beta repertoires. NKG2C+ dominant clonotype frequencies in six donors were roughly 1.0-7.0% of CD8+ T cells.

Sequences were obtained from CD8+ T cells sorted from blood. This sequence joins TRBV5-5 and TRBJ2-7, with no clear D. The clonotype was recovered from a woman between 18 and 29 years old in good health. This CDR3 is CASSLGRPFYEQYF. The CDR3, as DNA: TGTGCCAGCAGCCTTGGGCGACCCTTCTACGAGCAGTACTTC.